Sequencing of this TCR beta chain was carried out in a study of cytomegalovirus exposure and HLA in healthy donors. The PCR used 60 Vbeta and 13 Jbeta primers. Sequencing used immunoSEQ multiplex PCR; TCRdb keeps in-frame clones, though not all of them. The repertoire includes 230,000 or so clones, 92% of them detected once, and roughly 1.5% sits in the top ten. The sequence was obtained from a girl aged 2-10 years in good health and CMV-seronegative. The specimen sequenced was PBMCs.

Written as DNA, the CDR3 is TGCAGCGTTGAATCGACAGGGGAAACCCTGGAGCTGTTTTTT. It is translated as CSVESTGETLELFF. V is TRBV29-1 and J is TRBJ2-2, with TRBD1 matching over 8 bases. The length of the CDR3 is 14 residues. Germline CDR1 and CDR2: SQVTM and ANQGSEA. V was pared by 2 bases and J by 10 bases, with 9 bases of the junction left unmatched.